Sequencing of this TCR beta chain was carried out in a study of CD8 T cells in ankylosing spondylitis. Overall study findings and caveats: Earlier studies detected some motif variants in reactive arthritis synovial fluid and blood. What seemed typical of ankylosing spondylitis blood was a TCR beta motif built from eight highly homologous variants.

Making the TCR beta libraries involved quantitative 5'-RACE with molecular barcodes. TCRdb analysed the 5' RACE reads with MiXCR anew, one entry per CDR3 protein. The sample contains under 300,000 distinct CDR3 sequences, approximately 12% of which appear only once. This clonotype was observed at least ten times. Its specificity is unknown. V lost 2 bases to trimming and J lost 6 bases, with 11 bases between them. This CDR3 has 13 residues. Germline V gene lookup returns CDR1 LGHDT and CDR2 YNNKEL (reference sequence). The V call is TRBV3-1, the J call TRBJ2-7; D is unclear. The source is a male donor with ankylosing spondylitis or in good health (not recorded which). Sequenced material: blood, either unsorted or a sorted T cell fraction (not recorded which). The CDR3 DNA follows: TGTGCCAGCAGCCAAACTCCGGACGGCGAGCAGTACTTC. The encoded protein is CASSQTPDGEQYF.